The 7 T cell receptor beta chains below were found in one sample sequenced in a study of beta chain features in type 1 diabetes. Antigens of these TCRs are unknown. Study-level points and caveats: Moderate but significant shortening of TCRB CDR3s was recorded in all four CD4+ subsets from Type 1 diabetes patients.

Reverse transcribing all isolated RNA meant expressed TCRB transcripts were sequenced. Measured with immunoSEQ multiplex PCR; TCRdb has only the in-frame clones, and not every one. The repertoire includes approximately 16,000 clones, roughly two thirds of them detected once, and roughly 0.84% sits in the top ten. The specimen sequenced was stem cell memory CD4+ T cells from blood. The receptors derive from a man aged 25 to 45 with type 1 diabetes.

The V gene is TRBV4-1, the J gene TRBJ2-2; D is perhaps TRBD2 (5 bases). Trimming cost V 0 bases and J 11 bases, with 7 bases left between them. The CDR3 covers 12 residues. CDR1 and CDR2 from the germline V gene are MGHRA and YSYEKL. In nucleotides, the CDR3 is TGCGCCAGCAGCCAAGAGCCGGGAGAGCTGTTTTTT. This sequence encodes CASSQEPGELFF.

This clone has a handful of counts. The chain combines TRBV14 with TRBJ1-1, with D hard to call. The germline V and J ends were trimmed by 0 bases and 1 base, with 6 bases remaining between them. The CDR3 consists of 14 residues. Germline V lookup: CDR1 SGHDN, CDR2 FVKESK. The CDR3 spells CASSQDSENTEAFF. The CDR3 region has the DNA TGTGCCAGCAGCCAAGATAGTGAGAACACTGAAGCTTTCTTT.

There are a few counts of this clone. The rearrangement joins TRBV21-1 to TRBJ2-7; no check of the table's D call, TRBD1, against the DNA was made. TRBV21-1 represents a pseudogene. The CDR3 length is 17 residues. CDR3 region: CASSPGPGGQWNYEQYF. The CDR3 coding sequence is TGTGCCAGCAGCCCCGGCCCAGGGGGACAGTGGAACTACGAGCAGTACTTC.

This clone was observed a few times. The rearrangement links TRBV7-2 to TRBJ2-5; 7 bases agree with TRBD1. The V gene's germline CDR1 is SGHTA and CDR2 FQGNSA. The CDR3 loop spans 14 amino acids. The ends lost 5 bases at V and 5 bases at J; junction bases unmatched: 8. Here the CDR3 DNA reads TGTGCCAGCAGCGATAGGATACAGGGGGAGACCCAGTACTTC. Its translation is CASSDRIQGETQYF.

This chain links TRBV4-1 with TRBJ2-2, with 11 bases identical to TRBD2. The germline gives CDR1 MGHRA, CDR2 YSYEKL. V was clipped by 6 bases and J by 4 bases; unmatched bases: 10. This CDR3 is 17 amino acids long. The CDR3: CASRRLAGPSRTGELFF. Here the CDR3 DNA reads TGCGCCAGCAGACGACTAGCGGGGCCCTCGCGCACCGGGGAGCTGTTTTTT.

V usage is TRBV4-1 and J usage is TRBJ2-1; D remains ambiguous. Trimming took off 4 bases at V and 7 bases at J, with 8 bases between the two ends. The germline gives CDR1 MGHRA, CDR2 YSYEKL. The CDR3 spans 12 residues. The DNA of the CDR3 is TGCGCCAGCAGCCTCCGAGGAAATGAGCAGTTCTTC. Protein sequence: CASSLRGNEQFF.

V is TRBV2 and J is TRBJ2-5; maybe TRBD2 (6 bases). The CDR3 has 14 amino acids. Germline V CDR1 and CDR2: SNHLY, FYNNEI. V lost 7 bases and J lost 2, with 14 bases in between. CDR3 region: CASTPYSGQETQYF. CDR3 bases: TGTGCCAGCACCCCTTATAGCGGTCAAGAGACCCAGTACTTC.